Listed below are T cell receptor beta chains from one sample, sequenced in a study of blood T cell repertoires in COVID-19. Assay used: immunoSEQ multiplex PCR; TCRdb lists only in-frame clones, some missing. The sample carries 250,000 to 300,000 clones, less than 90% recorded once. The sequencing sample was made of peripheral blood. Receptor source: a woman aged 30 to 39 with COVID-19, enrolled during active disease. Both conserved end residues are part of each CDR3. A D gene is named only where the DNA matches it firmly. Clone sizes are given selectively: once, few, many, or a class where the clone is expanded.

d_call: -; j_call: TRBJ1-3; clone_size: -; v_call: TRBV11-3; cdr3_nt: TGTGCCAGCAGGGACGGGGAGGTAGGAAACACCATATATTTT; cdr3_aa: CASRDGEVGNTIYF
d_call: -; j_call: TRBJ2-2; clone_size: -; v_call: TRBV5-6; cdr3_nt: TGTGCCAGCAGCGCCGGTGGGGGCCCGAACACCGGGGAGCTGTTTTTT; cdr3_aa: CASSAGGGPNTGELFF
d_call: -; j_call: TRBJ1-1; clone_size: few; v_call: TRBV11-2; cdr3_nt: TGTGCCAGCAGGTGGCGGGGGAGGGTTGATGAAGCTTTCTTT; cdr3_aa: CASRWRGRVDEAFF
d_call: -; j_call: TRBJ2-5; clone_size: -; v_call: TRBV30; cdr3_nt: TGTGCCTGGAGTTTACTAAATCGGGAGACCCAGTACTTC; cdr3_aa: CAWSLLNRETQYF
d_call: TRBD2; j_call: TRBJ2-2; clone_size: -; v_call: TRBV11-3; cdr3_nt: TGTGCCAGCAGCTCACGGACTAGCGGGTACACCGGGGAGCTGTTTTTT; cdr3_aa: CASSSRTSGYTGELFF
d_call: -; j_call: TRBJ2-3; clone_size: -; v_call: TRBV7-9; cdr3_nt: TGTGCCAGCAGACTGACTAGTGCAATGACAGATACGCAGTATTTT; cdr3_aa: CASRLTSAMTDTQYF
d_call: -; j_call: TRBJ2-3; clone_size: -; v_call: TRBV19; cdr3_nt: TGTGCCAGTAGTATCTCGGACACGATCACAGATACGCAGTATTTT; cdr3_aa: CASSISDTITDTQYF
d_call: -; j_call: TRBJ1-2; clone_size: once; v_call: TRBV5-6; cdr3_nt: TGTGCCAGCAGCTCGACAGAAATCTATGGCTACACCTTC; cdr3_aa: CASSSTEIYGYTF
d_call: -; j_call: TRBJ1-5; clone_size: -; v_call: TRBV6-5; cdr3_nt: TGTGCCAGCAGGATAGCGTTTAATAGCAATCAGCCCCAGCATTTT; cdr3_aa: CASRIAFNSNQPQHF
d_call: TRBD2; j_call: TRBJ2-2; clone_size: -; v_call: TRBV9; cdr3_nt: TGTGCCAGCAGCCCAAGACATAGCGGGGGGGCCGGTGGCACCGGGGAGCTGTTTTTT; cdr3_aa: CASSPRHSGGAGGTGELFF
d_call: TRBD1; j_call: TRBJ1-1; clone_size: -; v_call: TRBV15; cdr3_nt: TGTGCCACCAGCAGGGGACAGCTGAACACTGAAGCTTTCTTT; cdr3_aa: CATSRGQLNTEAFF
d_call: -; j_call: TRBJ2-5; clone_size: -; v_call: TRBV11-2; cdr3_nt: TGTGCCAGCAGCTGGGGGCCGTGGAAGACCCAGTACTTC; cdr3_aa: CASSWGPWKTQYF
d_call: TRBD2; j_call: TRBJ2-1; clone_size: -; v_call: TRBV3-1/TRBV3-2; cdr3_nt: TGTGCCAGCAGCCAAGGAGGTCCGACTAGCGACTACAATGAGCAGTTCTTC; cdr3_aa: CASSQGGPTSDYNEQFF
d_call: TRBD1; j_call: TRBJ1-4; clone_size: -; v_call: TRBV4-1; cdr3_nt: TGCGCCAGCAGCCAAGATCTTGGCAGGGGGGTCTATAATGAAAAACTGTTTTTT; cdr3_aa: CASSQDLGRGVYNEKLFF
d_call: -; j_call: TRBJ1-1; clone_size: -; v_call: TRBV19; cdr3_nt: TGTGCCAGTAGGATCGGACAGCCTAACACTGAAGCTTTCTTT; cdr3_aa: CASRIGQPNTEAFF
d_call: TRBD1; j_call: TRBJ2-6; clone_size: -; v_call: TRBV28; cdr3_nt: TGTGCCAGCGGACTCGACAGGGTATTCCCTGGGGCCAACGTCCTGACTTTC; cdr3_aa: CASGLDRVFPGANVLTF